This TCR beta chain was recovered during a study of tumor-infiltrating lymphocytes in primary liver carcinoma. Co-extraction of RNA and DNA was performed on roughly 20-33 mg of unsorted bulk tissue. V lost 7 bases and J lost 1; bases outside the gene matches: 18. Germline lookup yields CDR1 SGHRS and CDR2 YFSETQ. CDR3 size: 21 residues. General observations from the study: Significantly greater top-250-clone fractions characterized tumors relative to blood (p = 0.039). Researchers report that only about 7-25% of top clones turned up in all five tumor regions. Tumor region pairs showed greater overlap than either tumor-adjacent or tumor-blood pairs did.

Comment on this clonotype: Its antigen is unidentified.

Synthesis of TCR beta cDNA was carried out from about 500 ng total RNA with a constant-region primer. ARM-PCR was slightly modified, and three nested multiplex PCR rounds with it gave rise to the TCR beta libraries. Two initial PCR rounds of about 11 cycles each paired TRBV1-TRBV30 forward primers with a C-beta reverse primer. TCRdb ran MiXCR on the multiplex PCR reads and lists one entry per CDR3 protein. The sample gives tens of thousands of distinct CDR3 sequences, 70% to 80% of which show up once; roughly 13% is in the top ten. Material for sequencing was liver tumor tissue from sampling region 4. Subset: tumor region T4, right-lateral pole. The genes are TRBV5-1 and TRBJ2-6, with 12 bases that match TRBD1. This TCR was sampled from a woman in her fifties or sixties with primary liver carcinoma and hepatitis B virus infection. CDR3 sequence reads: CASDLFAGTGGSGSGANVLTF. The CDR3 region has the DNA TGCGCCAGCGACTTGTTTGCGGGGACAGGGGGCTCAGGATCTGGGGCCAACGTCCTGACTTTC.